This TCR beta chain was sequenced during a study of shared clonotypes between healthy human individuals. Across the whole study: Per donor, three plates held CD4 naive cells, three held CD4 memory, two held CD8 naive and one held CD8 memory.

Repertoires were generated with immunoSEQ multiplex PCR, while TCRdb's copy carries only in-frame clones and drops some. This table has 2 million to 2.5 million clones, 95% appearing once. The sequencing sample was made of naive CD4+ T cells sorted from blood. Subset noted: CD45RA+ positively selected. The TCR was taken from a man younger than 30 in good health.

The DNA for the CDR3 is TGTGCCAGTAGGGCTACAGGGTTCGGGGCCAACGTCCTGACTTTC. This translates into CASRATGFGANVLTF. This rearrangement joins TRBV19 to TRBJ2-6; maybe TRBD1 (6 bases). This CDR3 has 15 residues. The germline V gene encodes CDR1 LNHDA and CDR2 SQIVND (reference sequence). The germline V and J ends were trimmed by 6 bases and 4 bases, with 13 bases remaining between them.